Listed below are T cell receptor beta chains from one sample, sequenced in a study of blood T cell repertoires in COVID-19. Libraries were prepared by immunoSEQ multiplex PCR; TCRdb keeps only in-frame clonotypes and omits some of them. This sample has a few hundred thousand clones, with roughly nine tenths found just once. Sequenced material: PBMCs or T cells enriched from blood (not recorded which). These receptors were collected from a man aged 25-45 years who had recovered from COVID-19. Both conserved end residues are part of each CDR3. Each record gives: clone size, V gene, D gene, J gene, CDR3 DNA, CDR3 protein. D genes are given only for firm matches. A clone size is listed for some rows: how often the clone was seen (once, few, many), or a class if it is expanded.

>-|TRBV27|-|TRBJ2-1
TGTGCCAGCAGTTTTCGAGGTTACAATGAGCAGTTCTTC
CASSFRGYNEQFF
>-|TRBV19|-|TRBJ1-1
TGTGCCAGTAGTTTAGTTCGGAACACTGAAGCTTTCTTT
CASSLVRNTEAFF
>-|TRBV11-3|-|TRBJ2-2
TGTGCCAGCAGCTTCGGAGGTCACGGGACCGGGGAGCTGTTTTTT
CASSFGGHGTGELFF
>few|TRBV30|-|TRBJ1-1
TGTGCCTGGAACGGTCGGGTCATGAACACTGAAGCTTTCTTT
CAWNGRVMNTEAFF
>-|TRBV19|TRBD1|TRBJ1-3
TGTGCCAGCACCTCGACAGGGAATTCTGGAAACACCATATATTTT
CASTSTGNSGNTIYF
>-|TRBV10-3|-|TRBJ1-3
TGTGCCACTTCACAGGGTTCGGCTTCCCGCTCTGGAAACACCATATATTTT
CATSQGSASRSGNTIYF
>-|TRBV27|TRBD2|TRBJ2-7
TGTGCCAGCAGTGGAGGGGCTAGCGGGCGGCCCTACGAGCAGTACTTC
CASSGGASGRPYEQYF
>-|TRBV5-1|-|TRBJ2-1
TGCGCCAGCAGCCGAACTCACGGCTCCTACAATGAGCAGTTCTTC
CASSRTHGSYNEQFF
>-|TRBV27|-|TRBJ1-2
TGTGCCAGCAGTTCCTACCGACAGGATTCTAACTATGGCTACACCTTC
CASSSYRQDSNYGYTF
>-|TRBV30|TRBD1|TRBJ2-2
TGTGCCCTAGGGGGCGCGAACACCGGGGAGCTGTTTTTT
CALGGANTGELFF
>-|TRBV5-5|-|TRBJ1-1
TGTGCCAGCAGCTTGGACTGGGGGCAGGTCACTGAAGCTTTCTTT
CASSLDWGQVTEAFF
>-|TRBV7-9|TRBD1|TRBJ2-5
TGTGCCAGCAGCCGATTCCGGGACAGTCCCCTCCAAGAGACCCAGTACTTC
CASSRFRDSPLQETQYF
>-|TRBV7-9|TRBD1|TRBJ2-2
TGTGCCAGCAGCTTAGTGGCAGGGGGTCCCACCGGGGAGCTGTTTTTT
CASSLVAGGPTGELFF
>-|TRBV9|-|TRBJ2-5
TGTGCCAGCAGCGGTCTTCAGGGTCCGTCGACCCAGTACTTC
CASSGLQGPSTQYF
>-|TRBV24-1|TRBD1|TRBJ1-1
TGTGCCATACAGGGGGAGGGCACTGAAGCTTTCTTT
CAIQGEGTEAFF
>-|TRBV5-1|-|TRBJ2-7
TGCGCCAGCAGCATGGGGACTGAATCGGCGGAGCAGTACTTC
CASSMGTESAEQYF
>-|TRBV28|TRBD1|TRBJ2-7
TGTGCCAGCACCCTAGGTCCTGGGACAGGGTACGAGCAGTACTTC
CASTLGPGTGYEQYF
>many|TRBV12-3/TRBV12-4|-|TRBJ2-5
TGTGCCAGCAGTTCGAGAGAGACCCAGTACTTC
CASSSRETQYF
>-|TRBV7-9|-|TRBJ1-1
TGTGCCAGCAACCTAGGGGGCACTGAAGCTTTCTTT
CASNLGGTEAFF
>-|TRBV9|-|TRBJ2-3
TGTGCCAGCAGCGTAGGTGGAGGATTAAGCACAGATACGCAGTATTTT
CASSVGGGLSTDTQYF
>-|TRBV11-1|-|TRBJ2-3
TGTGCCAGCACATCACAGGACACTAGCACAGATACGCAGTATTTT
CASTSQDTSTDTQYF
>-|TRBV12-5|-|TRBJ2-2
TGTGCTAGTGGTTTCCCCCAGGGGCCCGGGGAGCTGTTTTTT
CASGFPQGPGELFF